The clone carrying this T cell receptor (beta chain) was found many times. Arm-PCR of CDR3 regions and iRepertoire HTBI primers were the basis on which TCR beta libraries were built. A single record per CDR3 protein comes from TCRdb applying MiXCR to the multiplex PCR reads. The table includes hundreds of thousands of distinct CDR3 sequences, 14% to 15% detected once. The time point denotes: newly diagnosed GD, antithyroid drugs for less than 3 months. Isolated PBMC RNA provided the starting material for the TCR library. In this cohort, patients came from an endocrinology department located in Xi'an, China. This record comes from a study of regulatory T cells in long-lasting Graves disease. The germline V and J ends were trimmed by 3 bases and 2 bases, with 17 bases remaining between them. The CDR3 has 16 residues. From germline, CDR1 is SGHNT and CDR2 YENEEA. The same specimen was also included in a second study, on T cells in Graves' hyperthyroidism and ophthalmopathy. In that study: Among thyroid clonotypes expanded above 0.001, most also appeared in blood. Before onset, ophthalmopathy was predicted by the model a median roughly 6.8 months earlier.

The sequencing here drew on peripheral blood mononuclear cells (PBMCs), taken at new diagnosis, from a patient treated with antithyroid drugs. The receptor was isolated from a middle-aged woman with Graves disease. The chain joins TRBV11-3 to TRBJ2-7, with D unresolved. CDR3 protein: CASSFRAGGNTYEQYF. In nucleotides, the CDR3 is TGTGCCAGCAGCTTCCGGGCAGGTGGCAATACCTACGAGCAGTACTTC.